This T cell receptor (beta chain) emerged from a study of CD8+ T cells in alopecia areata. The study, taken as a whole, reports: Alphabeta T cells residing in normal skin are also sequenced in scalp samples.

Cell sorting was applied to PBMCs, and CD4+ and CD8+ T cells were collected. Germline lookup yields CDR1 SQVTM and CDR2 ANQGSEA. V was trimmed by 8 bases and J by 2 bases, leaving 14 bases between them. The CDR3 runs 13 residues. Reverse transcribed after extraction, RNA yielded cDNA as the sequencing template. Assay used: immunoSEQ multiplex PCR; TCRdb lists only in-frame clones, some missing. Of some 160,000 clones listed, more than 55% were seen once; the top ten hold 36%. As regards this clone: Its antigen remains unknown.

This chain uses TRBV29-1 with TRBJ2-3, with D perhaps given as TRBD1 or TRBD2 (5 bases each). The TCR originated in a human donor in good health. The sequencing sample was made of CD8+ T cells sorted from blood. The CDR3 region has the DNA TGCAGCCTGGCCCGGGGCATCACAGATACGCAGTATTTT. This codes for CSLARGITDTQYF.